This T cell receptor (beta chain) was identified in a study of blood T cells in healthy people across ages. Study-wide findings and caveats: Older individuals had lower TCR beta diversity per million T cells (the decline was roughly linear). Considered underestimates were the diversity estimates obtained from one million T cells.

This CDR3 has 12 amino acids. The germline V gene encodes CDR1 SEHNR and CDR2 FQNEAQ (reference sequence). As concerns this clonotype: Its antigen remains unidentified. An end of the junction does not agree with germline; a read error may underlie this.

A sample-barcoded 5' primer and a J-beta primer mix were used in a second PCR of roughly 6 to 11 cycles. A 12-random-nucleotide template-switch adaptor tagged each cDNA molecule. TCRdb re-derived calls from the 5' RACE reads in MiXCR, one entry per CDR3 protein. Of about 1,400,000 distinct CDR3 sequences in the sample, roughly 64% were seen once. The sequence was collected from a man aged 18 to 29 in good health. The sequencing input was blood. This sequence joins TRBV7-9 and TRBJ1-2; D remains unclear. CDR3 protein: CASSSQLYDYTF. CDR3 bases: TGTGCCAGCAGCTCACAACTCTATGACTACACCTTC.